The sequence of this T cell receptor (beta chain) was determined in a study of T-cell memory formation after mild COVID-19. Overall study results and limits: Clones contracting across day 15 to 85 had a balanced CD4/CD8 profile; later expanding clones leaned CD4+. Among contracting clones, CD4+ were mainly CM/EM and CD8+ enriched in EMRA.

This clonotype was observed many times. The antigen is undetermined. TCRdb analysed the 5' RACE reads with MiXCR anew, one entry per CDR3 protein. The table has over 25,000 distinct CDR3 sequences, about 21% seen once. This sequence was found in an adult who had mild COVID-19 (a few samples of this study predate the infection). Cell type and time point are not known. What was sequenced was PBMCs or a T cell subset sorted from them (not recorded which).

The CDR3 protein is CASSSLWTGLSEQFF. In DNA, the CDR3 is TGTGCCAGCAGCTCCCTTTGGACGGGGTTATCTGAGCAGTTCTTC. The chain links TRBV7-6 to TRBJ2-1, with D possibly matching TRBD2 (5 bases). The CDR3 covers 15 residues. CDR1 and CDR2 (germline): SGHVS, FNYEAQ. V gave up 4 bases and J gave up 9 bases, with 19 bases separating them.